Presented here are 9 T cell receptor beta chains from one specimen sequenced in a study of blood T cell repertoires in COVID-19. TCRdb's copy holds only in-frame clones and misses some; the assay was immunoSEQ multiplex PCR. The sample comprises some 45,000 clones, 70% to 90% of which are singletons, and about 9% rests with the top ten. Sequencing input: peripheral blood. The receptor set was obtained from a human donor in a cohort sampled during active COVID-19.

This clone was observed a few times. The chain links TRBV11-3 to TRBJ1-3, with D hard to call. V lost 5 bases and J lost 8, with 7 bases in between. CDR1 is SGHNT and CDR2 is YENEEA in the germline V gene. The CDR3 extends over 11 amino acids. The CDR3 region is CASSLGDTIYF. CDR3 coding DNA: TGTGCCAGCAGCCTCGGTGACACCATATATTTT.

The chain has TRBV19 and TRBJ1-2; 9 bases are a match to TRBD1. J was trimmed by 6 bases and V by 2 bases; bases with no gene match: 7. This CDR3 has 15 amino acids. Germline CDR1 and CDR2: LNHDA and SQIVND (reference sequence). CDR3 sequence (DNA): TGTGCCAGTAGTATATTAAGTGGGACAGGGCATGGCTACACCTTC. Its translation is CASSILSGTGHGYTF.

Notes on this clone: The junction shows a germline mismatch at one end, possibly a read error. The chain joins TRBV7-7 to TRBJ2-5; TRBD1 matches 8 bases. This CDR3 comprises 15 residues. Looked up from germline, CDR1 is SSHAT and CDR2 is FNYEAQ (reference sequence). The CDR3 DNA sequence: TGTGCTAGCAGCCACGGACAGGGAATCGCAGAGACCCAGTACTTC. This encodes CASSHGQGIAETQYF.

In this sample, this clone turned up a few times. The V and J genes are TRBV5-1 and TRBJ2-7; 9 nucleotides match TRBD1. This CDR3 contains 15 residues. In germline, CDR1 is SGHRS, CDR2 YFSETQ. V dropped 3 bases and J dropped 5; count of bases not matched to a gene: 9. Here the CDR3 DNA reads TGCGCCAGCAGCTCAGATACCGGGACAGGGAACGAGCAGTACTTC. Its protein is CASSSDTGTGNEQYF. The full variable domain, rest sourced from reference TRBV5-1 and TRBJ2-7, is KAGVTQTPRYLIKTRGQQVTLSCSPISGHRSVSWYQQTPGQGLQFLFEYFSETQRNKGNFPGRFSGRQFSNSRSEMNVSTLELGDSALYLCASSSDTGTGNEQYFGPGTRLTVT.

This chain uses TRBV5-5 with TRBJ1-1, with D tentatively TRBD1 (5 bases). This CDR3 has 14 residues. V lost 6 bases and J lost 1, with 13 bases in between. Per the germline V gene, CDR1 is SGHKS and CDR2 is YYEKEE (reference sequence). The CDR3 nucleotides read TGTGCCAGCACCCTCGACAGACCGAACACTGAAGCTTTCTTT. Protein: CASTLDRPNTEAFF. Complete variable domain (other parts from reference TRBV5-5 and TRBJ1-1): DAGVTQSPTHLIKTRGQQVTLRCSPISGHKSVSWYQQVLGQGPQFIFQYYEKEERGRGNFPDRFSARQFPNYSSELNVNALLLGDSALYLCASTLDRPNTEAFFGQGTRLTVV.

The chain employs TRBV14 and TRBJ1-3; weak D call: TRBD1 (5 bases). This CDR3 is built from 16 residues. With 1 base removed from V and 4 bases from J, the gap between germline ends came to 14 bases. The germline gives CDR1 SGHDN, CDR2 FVKESK. This CDR3 reads CASSQVQGLGGNTIYF. CDR3 bases: TGTGCCAGCAGCCAAGTCCAGGGCCTCGGAGGAAACACCATATATTTT.

V usage is TRBV19 and J usage is TRBJ2-3, with D possibly matching TRBD2 (5 bases). CDR1 and CDR2 (germline): LNHDA, SQIVND (reference sequence). V was cut by 3 bases and J by 3 bases, with 7 bases left in between. The CDR3 sequence is 13 residues long. The CDR3 here is CASSMTTTDTQYF. The CDR3, as DNA: TGTGCCAGTAGTATGACTACGACAGATACGCAGTATTTT.

This clone occurred once. The chain carries TRBV11-2 and TRBJ1-2, with unresolved D. Germline lookup yields CDR1 SGHAT and CDR2 FQNNGV. V lost 4 bases, J lost 3 bases, and 15 bases lay in between. This CDR3 has 15 amino acids. The CDR3 nucleotides read TGTGCCAGCAGCTCCCCAGGATCGAGCCACTATGGCTACACCTTC. It encodes CASSSPGSSHYGYTF.

The J gene is TRBJ1-2, the V gene TRBV7-2; tentatively, D is TRBD1 (5 bases). This CDR3 contains 13 residues. The V gene's germline CDR1 is SGHTA and CDR2 FQGNSA. The germline V and J ends were trimmed by 5 bases and 1 base, with 8 bases remaining between them. CDR3 region: CASSPDINYGYTF. CDR3 DNA sequence: TGTGCCAGCAGCCCGGACATTAACTATGGCTACACCTTC.